This T cell receptor beta chain was captured by sequencing in a study of T cell responses to AZD1222 COVID-19 vaccine. Study findings and constraints: Only a handful of individuals given AZD1222 were seropositive at baseline. Clonal diversity may have been underestimated in mostly white British donors. Epitopes outside B.1.351 and B.1.1.7 mutated regions reportedly drew nearly half of spike TCRs. Dominant CD4 TCR responses targeted spike regions 160-218 and 743-854.

Generated by immunoSEQ multiplex PCR, the TCRdb table keeps only in-frame clones and is missing some. The sample lists about 100,000 clones; nearly 90% were seen once. With regard to this clone: The antigen remains unidentified.

The CDR3 has 16 residues. In germline, CDR1 is LGHNT, CDR2 FRNRAP. The V end lost 3 bases, the J end lost 0 bases, and 14 bases lay between the germline ends. The rearrangement joins TRBV12-5 to TRBJ1-1; D is perhaps TRBD1 (5 bases). This TCR came from an adult in good health. Sample: peripheral blood, taken on day 0 of AZD1222 vaccination. CDR3 amino acids: CASGLNGGIMNTEAFF. The CDR3 nucleotides read TGTGCTAGTGGTTTAAATGGGGGAATCATGAACACTGAAGCTTTCTTT. The full variable domain, completed using reference TRBV12-5 and TRBJ1-1, is DARVTQTPRHKVTEMGQEVTMRCQPILGHNTVFWYRQTMMQGLELLAYFRNRAPLDDSGMPKDRFSAEMPDATLATLKIQPSEPRDSAVYFCASGLNGGIMNTEAFFGQGTRLTVV.